Below, one T cell receptor (beta chain) is given with its context. Per the study methods: Estimation of nucleated cell counts relied on the amplification of reference gene primers. Using immunoSEQ multiplex PCR, the repertoire was profiled, and TCRdb retains in-frame clones only, with some absent. That table supplies the V and J calls and clone size; D and trimming were determined from the DNA. Found here are 110,000 to 150,000 clones, around 90% of them singletons; the top ten hold around 5.4%. This entry belongs to a study of blood T cell repertoires in COVID-19. Turning to the study itself: There were acute and convalescent COVID-19 samples, and they came from the United States, Italy and Spain. In each case, the material was cDNA or gDNA derived from T cells, B-cell-depleted T cells, or PBMCs.

V lost 0 bases, J lost 4 bases, and 8 bases stayed unmatched. There are 16 residues in the CDR3. CDR1 and CDR2 from the germline V gene are SGHTS and YDEGEE. Sample: peripheral blood. The sequence came from a human donor in a cohort sampled during active COVID-19. The V gene is TRBV5-8, the J gene TRBJ2-5, with 8 bases matching TRBD1. CDR3 sequence reads: CASSLAETGVGETQYF. Written as DNA, the CDR3 is TGTGCCAGCAGCTTGGCCGAGACAGGGGTTGGAGAGACCCAGTACTTC.